Listed below are T cell receptor beta chains from one sample, sequenced in a study of blood T cell repertoires in COVID-19. Profiling relied on immunoSEQ multiplex PCR, and the TCRdb table lists in-frame clones only, not all of them. The sample records around 310,000 clones, about nine tenths being singletons. The sequencing sample was made of PBMCs or T cells enriched from blood (not recorded which). The source of these receptors is a woman aged 30 to 39 who had recovered from COVID-19. Both conserved end residues are part of each CDR3. A D gene is named only where the DNA matches it firmly. Clone size appears in some rows only: once, few, many, or a class for an expanded clone.

size	V	J	D	length	DNA	CDR3
-	TRBV4-1	TRBJ1-2	-	16	TGCGCCAGCAGCCAAGACTTTGCAGGCTTCCGTAAGGGCTACACCTTC	CASSQDFAGFRKGYTF
few	TRBV11-2	TRBJ2-1	TRBD2	15	TGTGCCAGCGGCGCCGGACTAGCGGGTCATAATGAGCAGTTCTTC	CASGAGLAGHNEQFF
-	TRBV6-2/TRBV6-3	TRBJ2-3	TRBD2	19	TGTGCCAGCAGTTACTCGGTTGCGGGGGGCCTTGTAAATCTTGATACGCAGTATTTT	CASSYSVAGGLVNLDTQYF
-	TRBV7-9	TRBJ2-1	TRBD2	15	TGTGCCAGCAGCGTAGGAGCGGGAGGAGGCAATGAGCAGTTCTTC	CASSVGAGGGNEQFF
-	TRBV28	TRBJ1-1	-	15	TGTGCCAGCAGCGAATTACAGGGCAACTTGCGAGTAGCTTTCTTT	CASSELQGNLRVAFF
-	TRBV7-6	TRBJ1-6	-	14	TGTGCCAGCAGCCAGGGGACCGGCAGTTCACCCCTCCACTTT	CASSQGTGSSPLHF
-	TRBV29-1	TRBJ2-1	TRBD1	14	TGCAGCGTCGGTGGGACAGGCCTATACAATGAGCAGTTCTTC	CSVGGTGLYNEQFF
-	TRBV6-4	TRBJ2-1	TRBD2	15	TGTGCCAGCAGTGACTCACTAGCGGGACACAATGAGCAGTTCTTC	CASSDSLAGHNEQFF
-	TRBV9	TRBJ2-1	TRBD2	16	TGTGCCAGCAGCGTAGTTGGTAGCGGGACTTACAATGAGCAGTTCTTC	CASSVVGSGTYNEQFF
-	TRBV13	TRBJ2-1	-	15	TGTGCCAGCAGCTTGGGGATGACTAGGTACAATGAGCAGTTCTTC	CASSLGMTRYNEQFF
-	TRBV10-3	TRBJ1-2	TRBD1	18	TGTGCCATCAGTGAGTCTATGGACAGGGCCCACTTTTTCTATGGCTACACCTTC	CAISESMDRAHFFYGYTF
-	TRBV9	TRBJ2-1	TRBD2	15	TGTGCCAGCAGCGCCACTAGCGGGACTCACAATGAGCAGTTCTTC	CASSATSGTHNEQFF
-	TRBV24-1	TRBJ2-2	-	13	TGTGCCACCAGTGAGATTTGGAGGGGGGAGCTGTTTTTT	CATSEIWRGELFF
once	TRBV9	TRBJ1-3	-	15	TGTGCCAGCAGCGTATCAGGGAACTCTGGAAACACCATATATTTT	CASSVSGNSGNTIYF
-	TRBV6-5	TRBJ1-1	TRBD1	16	TGTGCCAGCAGTTACGGTATGACAGGGCTCGGCACTGAAGCTTTCTTT	CASSYGMTGLGTEAFF
-	TRBV5-6	TRBJ2-5	-	14	TGTGCCAGCAGCGCCGGACTATATGAAGAGACCCAGTACTTC	CASSAGLYEETQYF
-	TRBV6-5	TRBJ1-4	-	15	TGTGCCAGCAGTTACTCGAGGTGGGGCAATGAAAAACTGTTTTTT	CASSYSRWGNEKLFF
-	TRBV2	TRBJ2-1	TRBD2	17	TGTGCCAGCAGTGAGGGGACTAGCGGGACGTCAGGGTATGAGCAGTTCTTC	CASSEGTSGTSGYEQFF
-	TRBV7-9	TRBJ2-4	-	14	TGTGCCAGCAGTTACGAGGGAACCAAAAACATTCAGTACTTC	CASSYEGTKNIQYF
once	TRBV28	TRBJ2-3	TRBD2	16	TGTGCCAGCAGTCACGGACTAGGCCGTGGCACAGATACGCAGTATTTT	CASSHGLGRGTDTQYF
-	TRBV7-2	TRBJ2-5	-	16	TGTGCCAGCACTCGTGAAGGGGGTTGGCTTCAAGAGACCCAGTACTTC	CASTREGGWLQETQYF
-	TRBV7-6	TRBJ1-5	-	16	TGTGCCAGCAGCTTAGGCCAGGGTTTGAGCAATCAGCCCCAGCATTTT	CASSLGQGLSNQPQHF
-	TRBV19	TRBJ2-7	TRBD1	14	TGTGCCAGTAGTATAGGACAGGGTCAATACGAGCAGTACTTC	CASSIGQGQYEQYF